The entry below gives a single T cell receptor beta chain sequence along with its context. The recovered donors of Cohort 3 showed two negative PCRs, clearance, or symptom resolution. This specimen comes from a study of blood T cell repertoires in COVID-19. Here immunoSEQ multiplex PCR was the method, and the copy in TCRdb shows in-frame clones only, minus some. The repertoire holds fewer than 300,000 clones, with approximately 90% as singletons. The V and J ends lost 6 bases and 10 bases, in that order; junction bases with no gene match: 14. Germline V CDR1 and CDR2: LGHNA, YNFKEQ. The CDR3 length is 17 residues.

J is TRBJ2-3 and V is TRBV4-2; 15 bases line up with TRBD2. Specimen: PBMCs or T cells enriched from blood (not recorded which). The receptor comes from a man between 40 and 49 years old who had recovered from COVID-19. Written as DNA, the CDR3 is TGTGCCAGCAGTCCGAGGGGACTAGCGGGGGGATCGGATCCGCAGTATTTT. The encoded protein is CASSPRGLAGGSDPQYF.